The following is a TCR beta chain sequence with its context. RNA extraction and reverse transcription yielded cDNA as sequencing template. The repertoire was sequenced with immunoSEQ multiplex PCR; TCRdb's copy has only in-frame clones and lacks some. The table shows about 130,000 clones, with roughly 50% occurring only once. The CDR3 runs 14 residues. Germline V lookup: CDR1 ENHRY, CDR2 SYGVKD. J lost 0 bases, V lost 5 bases, and 2 bases had no gene match. This entry is derived from a study of CD8+ T cells in alopecia areata. The chain combines TRBV10-3 with TRBJ2-3; 7 bases fit TRBD2. Sequenced material: CD8+ T cells sorted from blood, taken at week 0. The receptor's source is a human donor with alopecia areata. CDR3 sequence reads: CAISSGVSTDTQYF. The CDR3, as DNA: TGTGCCATCAGTAGCGGGGTGAGCACAGATACGCAGTATTTT.